This T cell receptor beta chain emerged from a study of monozygotic twins with inflammatory bowel disease. TCR libraries were prepared from 3,500 to 4,000 ng total RNA each. Through template switching, UMIs that included a 6-nucleotide sample barcode were added. TCRdb reprocessed the 5' RACE reads and reports one entry per CDR3 protein, with no DNA. The sample's table shows about 160,000 distinct CDR3 sequences. CDR3 length equals 15 residues. Per the germline V gene, CDR1 is SGHKS and CDR2 is YYEKEE (reference sequence). Per donor there was one draw, yielding a blood sample of roughly 2.7 ml. This sequence originates from a human donor with ulcerative colitis or Crohn's disease, or a healthy co-twin of an affected twin (not recorded which). J is TRBJ2-7 and V is TRBV5-5; lacking DNA, the TRBD1 call made by TCRdb goes unchecked. The sample was blood. This CDR3 reads CASSLGPRGIYEQYF. Full variable domain (rest looked up from reference TRBV5-5 and TRBJ2-7): DAGVTQSPTHLIKTRGQQVTLRCSPISGHKSVSWYQQVLGQGPQFIFQYYEKEERGRGNFPDRFSARQFPNYSSELNVNALLLGDSALYLCASSLGPRGIYEQYFGPGTRLTVT.